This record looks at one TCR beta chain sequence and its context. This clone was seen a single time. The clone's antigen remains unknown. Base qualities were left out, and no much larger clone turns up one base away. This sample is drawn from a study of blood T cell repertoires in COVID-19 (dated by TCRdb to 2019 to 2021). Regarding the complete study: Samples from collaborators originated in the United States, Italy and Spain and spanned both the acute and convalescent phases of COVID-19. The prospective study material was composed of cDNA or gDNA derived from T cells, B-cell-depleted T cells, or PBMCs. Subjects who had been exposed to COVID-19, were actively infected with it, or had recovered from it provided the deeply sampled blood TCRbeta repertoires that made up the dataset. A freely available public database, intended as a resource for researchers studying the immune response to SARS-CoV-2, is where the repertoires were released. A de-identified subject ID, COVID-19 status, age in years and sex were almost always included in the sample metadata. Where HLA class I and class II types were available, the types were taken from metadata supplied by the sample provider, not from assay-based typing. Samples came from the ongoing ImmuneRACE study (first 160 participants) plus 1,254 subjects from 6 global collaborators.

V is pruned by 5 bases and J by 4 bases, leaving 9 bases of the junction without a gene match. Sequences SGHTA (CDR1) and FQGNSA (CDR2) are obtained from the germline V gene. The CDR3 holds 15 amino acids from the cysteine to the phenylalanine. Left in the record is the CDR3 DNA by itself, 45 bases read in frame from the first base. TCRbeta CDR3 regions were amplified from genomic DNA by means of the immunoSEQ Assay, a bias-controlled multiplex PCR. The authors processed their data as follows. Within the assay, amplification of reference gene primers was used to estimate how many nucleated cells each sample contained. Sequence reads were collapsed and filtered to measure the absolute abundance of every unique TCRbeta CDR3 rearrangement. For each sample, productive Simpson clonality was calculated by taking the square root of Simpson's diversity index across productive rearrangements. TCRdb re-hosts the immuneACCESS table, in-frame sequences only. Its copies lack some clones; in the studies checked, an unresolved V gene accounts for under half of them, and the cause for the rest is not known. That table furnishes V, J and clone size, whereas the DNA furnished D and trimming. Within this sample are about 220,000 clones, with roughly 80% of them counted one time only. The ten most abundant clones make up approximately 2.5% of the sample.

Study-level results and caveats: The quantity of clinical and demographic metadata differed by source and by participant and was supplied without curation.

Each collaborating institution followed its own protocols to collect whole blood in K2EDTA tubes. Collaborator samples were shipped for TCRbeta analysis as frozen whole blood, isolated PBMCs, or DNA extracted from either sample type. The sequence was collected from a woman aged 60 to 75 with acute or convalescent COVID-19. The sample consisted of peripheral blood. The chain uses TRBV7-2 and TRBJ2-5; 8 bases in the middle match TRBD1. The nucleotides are TGTGCCAGCAGCCCCAGGACAGGGCCGGTAGAGACCCAGTACTTC. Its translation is CASSPRTGPVETQYF.